This section outlines one T cell receptor (beta chain) sequence together with its context. Sequencing used immunoSEQ multiplex PCR; TCRdb keeps in-frame clones, though not all of them. This table has around 370,000 clones, roughly 90% appearing once. These data come from a study of blood T cell repertoires in COVID-19. This CDR3 region has 18 residues. Germline V gene sequence: CDR1 SGHVS, CDR2 FNYEAQ. J was trimmed by 9 bases and V by 3 bases; bases with no gene match: 17. Sequencing was carried out using peripheral blood. The source is a man aged 18 to 29 with active or convalescent COVID-19. The chain carries TRBV7-6 and TRBJ2-1; TRBD2 matches 10 bases. The CDR3 DNA follows: TGTGCCAGCAGCTTCAGACAGGATGAGCGGGGGGGCAGCTCTGAGCAGTTCTTC. It codes for CASSFRQDERGGSSEQFF.